These 32 T cell receptor beta chains were all obtained from the same sample, sequenced in a study of human CD8 memory T cell subsets. Researchers made TCR beta libraries via UMI-labeled 5' RACE. TCRdb re-called the 5' RACE reads and gives one entry per CDR3 protein, without DNA. This repertoire comprises about 7,000 distinct CDR3 sequences; its ten largest clones make up approximately 20%. Input material: CD8+ stem-like memory T cells (TSCM and TCM) sorted from PBMCs. Subset meaning: stem-like memory CD8 T cells (TSTEM), CCR7+ PD-1- TIGIT-. The receptors originated from a human donor in good health.

This rearrangement joins TRBV10-3 to TRBJ2-1; TCRdb picks TRBD1, but there is no DNA to check that call. Germline values: CDR1 ENHRY, CDR2 SYGVKD. The CDR3 spans 15 residues. CDR3 amino acids: CAISESGTGHNEQFF.

Frequency places this clonotype as medium-sized. J is TRBJ2-3 and V is TRBV7-8; with no DNA, the TCRdb D assignment of TRBD1 cannot be verified. The CDR3 contains 19 residues. Germline loops: CDR1 SGHVS, CDR2 FQNEAQ. CDR3 protein: CASSRSYDRDGSSTDTQYF.

Measured by frequency, this clonotype is medium-sized. The rearrangement links TRBV20-1 to TRBJ2-7; TCRdb picks TRBD2, but there is no DNA to check that call. The CDR3 consists of 14 residues. Looked up from germline, CDR1 is DFQATT and CDR2 is SNEGSKA (reference sequence). The CDR3 region is CSAREALSSYEQYF.

This sequence joins TRBV4-2 and TRBJ2-5; TCRdb lists TRBD2, though no DNA is available to test this call. Looked up from germline, CDR1 is LGHNA and CDR2 is YNFKEQ. This CDR3 is built from 16 residues. Here the CDR3 reads CASSLNYAGGQETQYF.

The genes are TRBV12-3 or TRBV12-4 and TRBJ2-1; TCRdb selects TRBD1, and the lack of DNA leaves this call unchecked. The CDR3 loop spans 16 amino acids. CDR3 loop: CASSSSGGASYNEQFF.

Its frequency marks this clonotype as large (0.1 to 1%). The rearrangement links TRBV7-8 to TRBJ2-3. CDR1 is SGHVS and CDR2 is FQNEAQ in the germline V gene. CDR3 size: 17 residues. CDR3 residues: CASSPMAVGASTDTQYF.

The chain uses TRBV7-9 and TRBJ2-1; TCRdb gives TRBD1 as the D gene, but with no DNA this cannot be confirmed. The CDR3 is made up of 15 amino acids. Germline assignment: CDR1 SEHNR and CDR2 FQNEAQ (reference sequence). CDR3 amino acids: CASSWGSGRRNEQFF.

This chain connects TRBV20-1 to TRBJ2-7; TCRdb outputs TRBD1, but without DNA this stays unchecked. CDR1 DFQATT and CDR2 SNEGSKA come from the germline V gene (reference sequence). CDR3 size: 15 residues. The CDR3 here is CSADVPGQGAREQYF.

This chain connects TRBV7-6 to TRBJ2-1; with no DNA, the TCRdb D assignment of TRBD1 cannot be verified. CDR3 length: 15 residues. Per germline, CDR1 SGHVS and CDR2 FNYEAQ. The CDR3 loop reads CASSFGTGILNEQFF.

V is TRBV6-6 and J is TRBJ2-1; checking the TCRdb D call of TRBD1 is not possible without DNA. The CDR3 totals 15 residues. CDR1 MNHNY and CDR2 SVGAGI come from the germline V gene (reference sequence). CDR3 region: CASSYGSAYYNEQFF.

The V gene is TRBV19, the J gene TRBJ2-7; lacking DNA, the TRBD1 call made by TCRdb goes unchecked. CDR1 is LNHDA, CDR2 SQIVND, per germline (reference sequence). The CDR3 runs to 15 residues. The CDR3 spells CASSTGTGRMDEQYF. Variable domain in full (rest from reference TRBV19 and TRBJ2-7): DGGITQSPKYLFRKEGQNVTLSCEQNLNHDAMYWYRQDPGQGLRLIYYSQIVNDFQKGDIAEGYSVSREKKESFPLTVTSAQKNPTAFYLCASSTGTGRMDEQYFGPGTRLTVT.

This clonotype counts as large by frequency. The chain couples TRBV29-1 to TRBJ2-7; there is no DNA to check the TCRdb D call of TRBD1. The CDR3 contains 14 residues. Germline V lookup: CDR1 SQVTM, CDR2 ANQGSEA. The CDR3 loop is CSVASGTGIHEQYF.

The CDR3 is CASSWLAGGTNTGELFF. V usage is TRBV7-9 and J usage is TRBJ2-2; TCRdb outputs TRBD2, but without DNA this stays unchecked. From germline, CDR1 is SEHNR and CDR2 FQNEAQ (reference sequence). This CDR3 is 17 amino acids long.

CDR3 loop: CASSRTSPGAGELFF. J is TRBJ2-2 and V is TRBV4-1; TCRdb names TRBD1, which stays unverified in the absence of DNA. The CDR3 runs 15 residues. CDR1 and CDR2 from the germline V gene are MGHRA and YSYEKL.

This CDR3 is CASSLEGQGAYEQYF. The J gene is TRBJ2-7, the V gene TRBV11-2; there is no DNA to check the TCRdb D call of TRBD1. The germline V gene encodes CDR1 SGHAT and CDR2 FQNNGV. This CDR3 is 15 amino acids long.

The chain couples TRBV27 to TRBJ2-7; TCRdb names TRBD1, which stays unverified in the absence of DNA. The CDR3 runs 15 residues. CDR1 and CDR2 from the germline V gene are MNHEY and SMNVEV (reference sequence). The CDR3 reads CASSRSPDSSYEQYF.

The rearrangement uses TRBV2 and TRBJ2-1; TCRdb returns TRBD1, unconfirmable since there is no DNA. The CDR3 sequence is 15 residues long. The germline V gene has CDR1 SNHLY and CDR2 FYNNEI. The CDR3 loop is CASLGVTGAYNEQFF.

Considering frequency, this clonotype is medium-sized. V gene TRBV12-5 combines with J gene TRBJ1-1; TCRdb picks TRBD1, but there is no DNA to check that call. Germline V gene sequence: CDR1 LGHNT, CDR2 FRNRAP. The CDR3 runs 14 residues. CDR3 sequence reads: CASGLTGGNTEAFF.

The V gene is TRBV5-4, the J gene TRBJ2-5; absent DNA, TCRdb's TRBD2 call cannot be checked. This CDR3 contains 14 residues. Per the germline V gene, CDR1 is SGHNT and CDR2 is YYREEE (reference sequence). The CDR3 protein is CASSLMRGEETQYF.

This chain links TRBV6-1 with TRBJ2-1; TCRdb's D gene call, TRBD1, goes unchecked for lack of DNA. The germline gives CDR1 MNHNS, CDR2 SASEGT. The CDR3 has 15 amino acids. CDR3 region: CASSEPGRKNNEQFF.

The chain links TRBV5-1 to TRBJ2-7; TCRdb's D call, TRBD2, is unchecked because there is no DNA. Germline CDR1 is SGHRS and CDR2 is YFSETQ. The CDR3 totals 16 residues. The CDR3 sequence: CASSLEASGFSYEQYF.

V gene TRBV9 combines with J gene TRBJ2-7. This CDR3 is built from 16 residues. In germline, CDR1 is SGDLS, CDR2 YYNGEE. CDR3 in amino acids: CASSVDYGGSSYEQYF. The complete variable domain, with remaining parts taken from reference TRBV9 and TRBJ2-7, reads DSGVTQTPKHLITATGQRVTLRCSPRSGDLSVYWYQQSLDQGLQFLIQYYNGEERAKGNILERFSAQQFPDLHSELNLSSLELGDSALYFCASSVDYGGSSYEQYFGPGTRLTVT.

The chain uses TRBV20-1 and TRBJ1-1. Germline V gene sequence: CDR1 DFQATT, CDR2 SNEGSKA (reference sequence). The CDR3 covers 14 residues. CDR3 amino acids: CSARDYKGKAEAFF.

Considering frequency, this clonotype is medium-sized. The V gene is TRBV4-3, the J gene TRBJ1-2; the TRBD1 assignment by TCRdb is unverifiable without DNA. The CDR3 extends over 16 amino acids. CDR1 LGHNA and CDR2 YSLEER come from the germline V gene. The CDR3 spells CASSQDQGYTTYGYTF.

The chain has TRBV14 and TRBJ2-1. The CDR3 extends over 12 amino acids. The germline gives CDR1 SGHDN, CDR2 FVKESK. CDR3 in amino acids: CASSQDWNEQFF.

The chain employs TRBV7-9 and TRBJ2-1; TCRdb calls TRBD1, which cannot be checked without DNA. This CDR3 has 16 residues. The germline V gene has CDR1 SEHNR and CDR2 FQNEAQ (reference sequence). CDR3 sequence reads: CASSHPARGRGNEQFF.

This chain connects TRBV7-9 to TRBJ1-1; TCRdb outputs TRBD1, but without DNA this stays unchecked. The CDR3 has 14 amino acids. Germline values: CDR1 SEHNR, CDR2 FQNEAQ (reference sequence). CDR3 in amino acids: CASSRTLEQGEAFF.

The chain couples TRBV18 to TRBJ2-1; TCRdb lists TRBD1, though no DNA is available to test this call. Germline CDR1 reads KGHSH; CDR2 reads LQKENI. This CDR3 is 14 amino acids long. CDR3 amino acids: CASSSTGYYNEQFF. The whole variable domain, remainder taken from reference TRBV18 and TRBJ2-1, is NAGVMQNPRHLVRRRGQEARLRCSPMKGHSHVYWYRQLPEEGLKFMVYLQKENIIDESGMPKERFSAEFPKEGPSILRIQQVVRGDSAAYFCASSSTGYYNEQFFGPGTRLTVL.

The chain recombines TRBV7-9 with TRBJ2-2. The CDR3 loop spans 12 amino acids. Germline V CDR1 and CDR2: SEHNR, FQNEAQ (reference sequence). CDR3: CASSLSSWELFF.

V usage is TRBV6-5 and J usage is TRBJ2-7; TCRdb picks TRBD2, but there is no DNA to check that call. The CDR3 has 15 amino acids. Germline V lookup: CDR1 MNHEY, CDR2 SVGAGI. The CDR3 region is CASSPAVERSYEQYF.

This chain joins TRBV3-2 and TRBJ2-7; as DNA is missing, the TRBD2 call by TCRdb cannot be tested. TRBV3-2 represents a pseudogene. This CDR3 has 14 amino acids. CDR3 amino acids: CASGLATGHHEQYF.

This chain connects TRBV9 to TRBJ1-4. Per the germline V gene, CDR1 is SGDLS and CDR2 is YYNGEE. The CDR3 consists of 16 residues. This CDR3 is CASSVDGRPTNEKLFF.